A selection of T cell receptor beta chains follows, all from one sample in a study of T cell responses to AZD1222 COVID-19 vaccine. Assay: immunoSEQ multiplex PCR; the TCRdb copy retains only in-frame clones and omits some. The sample consists of 150,000 or so clones, around 88% of them appearing once. The source was peripheral blood, collected on day 0 of MenACWY control vaccination. These receptors were obtained from an adult in good health. Both conserved end residues are part of each CDR3. A D gene is named only where the DNA matches it firmly. Where a row states a size, it is once, few, many or the class of an expanded clone; other rows omit it.

CDR3	DNA	D	V	J	size
CASSYRGLGPGNTIYF	TGTGCCAGCAGTTACCGGGGGCTCGGACCTGGAAACACCATATATTTT	.	TRBV6-5	TRBJ1-3	.
CASISGATNEQFF	TGTGCCAGCATCTCCGGCGCTACCAATGAGCAGTTCTTC	.	TRBV7-9	TRBJ2-1	once
CASSLEPGAERDF	TGTGCCAGCAGCTTAGAGCCGGGAGCCGAGCGGGACTTC	.	TRBV7-2	TRBJ2-4	.
CASSQGAANTEAFF	TGTGCCAGCAGCCAAGGGGCGGCGAACACTGAAGCTTTCTTT	.	TRBV3-1/TRBV3-2	TRBJ1-1	.
CASSFDDEQFF	TGTGCCAGCAGCTTTGACGATGAGCAGTTCTTC	.	TRBV13	TRBJ2-1	.
CASSPRRPAYNEQFF	TGTGCCAGCAGTCCCCGCAGGCCGGCCTACAATGAGCAGTTCTTC	.	TRBV28	TRBJ2-1	.
CASSLAATGTEAFF	TGTGCCAGCAGCTTAGCGGCAACTGGGACTGAAGCTTTCTTT	.	TRBV11-2	TRBJ1-1	.
CASMRGGSYNEQFF	TGTGCCAGCATGAGAGGCGGGTCTTACAATGAGCAGTTCTTC	.	TRBV28	TRBJ2-1	once
CAITPGRGRAWEEQYF	TGTGCCATCACCCCAGGGCGTGGGAGGGCCTGGGAAGAGCAGTACTTC	TRBD2	TRBV10-3	TRBJ2-7	.
CAWSARGRAGYTF	TGTGCCTGGAGTGCCCGGGGGCGCGCCGGCTACACCTTC	.	TRBV30	TRBJ1-2	.
CASGAGTGGHQPQHF	TGTGCTAGTGGAGCCGGGACAGGGGGCCATCAGCCCCAGCATTTT	TRBD1	TRBV12-5	TRBJ1-5	.
CASSLGGDLYEQFF	TGTGCCAGCAGCTTAGGGGGGGACTTGTATGAGCAGTTCTTC	.	TRBV11-1	TRBJ2-1	.
CASSDPVFRGEKLFF	TGTGCCAGCAGTGACCCCGTGTTCCGCGGTGAAAAACTGTTTTTT	.	TRBV6-1	TRBJ1-4	.
CASSQESRGYGYTF	TGCGCCAGCAGCCAAGAATCCCGAGGGTATGGCTACACCTTC	.	TRBV4-3	TRBJ1-2	once
CASSDGEENSPLHF	TGTGCCAGCAGTGATGGGGAGGAGAATTCACCCCTCCACTTT	.	TRBV6-4	TRBJ1-6	once
CASSFSSGRRGTGELFF	TGTGCCAGCAGTTTTTCTAGCGGGAGGCGGGGAACCGGGGAGCTGTTTTTT	TRBD2	TRBV28	TRBJ2-2	.
CASRDRGYEQYF	TGTGCCAGCAGGGACAGGGGCTACGAGCAGTACTTC	TRBD1	TRBV12-3/TRBV12-4	TRBJ2-7	.
CASSSTRSTDTQYF	TGCGCCAGCAGCTCTACTAGAAGCACAGATACGCAGTATTTT	.	TRBV5-1	TRBJ2-3	.
CAWTITHADTQYF	TGTGCCTGGACCATAACGCACGCAGATACGCAGTATTTT	.	TRBV30	TRBJ2-3	.
CASKRDSLNYGYTF	TGTGCCAGCAAGAGAGACAGTCTTAACTATGGCTACACCTTC	.	TRBV28	TRBJ1-2	.
CASGTYNSPLHF	TGTGCCAGTGGGACCTATAATTCACCCCTCCACTTT	.	TRBV6-5	TRBJ1-6	.
CATSDGGGGGNQPQHF	TGTGCCACCAGTGATGGGGGGGGTGGGGGCAATCAGCCCCAGCATTTT	.	TRBV24-1	TRBJ1-5	once
CANSLMTQGPGGYTF	TGTGCCAACTCTCTAATGACGCAGGGACCCGGTGGCTACACCTTC	.	TRBV6-5	TRBJ1-2	.
CSVRISYEQYF	TGCAGCGTGAGGATCTCCTACGAGCAGTACTTC	.	TRBV29-1	TRBJ2-7	.
CASSPDRTGGYTF	TGTGCCAGCAGCCCGGACAGGACGGGTGGCTACACCTTC	TRBD1	TRBV6-4	TRBJ1-2	.
CASRPPRGGGYTF	TGTGCCAGCAGGCCCCCCAGGGGAGGCGGCTACACCTTC	.	TRBV28	TRBJ1-2	.
CASSEGFGSADTQYF	TGTGCCAGCAGTGAGGGGTTCGGGTCGGCAGATACGCAGTATTTT	.	TRBV6-1	TRBJ2-3	.
CASSSTEKMNTGELFF	TGCGCCAGCAGCTCGACAGAAAAAATGAACACCGGGGAGCTGTTTTTT	.	TRBV5-1	TRBJ2-2	.
CASSDREDEQYF	TGTGCCAGCAGCGACAGGGAGGACGAGCAGTACTTC	.	TRBV12-3/TRBV12-4	TRBJ2-7	many
CASSLECREGFYGYTF	TGTGCCAGCAGCCTCGAGTGTAGGGAGGGGTTCTATGGCTACACCTTC	.	TRBV3-1/TRBV3-2	TRBJ1-2	.
CASSRRDRATNTEAFF	TGTGCCAGCAGTAGGAGGGACAGGGCGACGAACACTGAAGCTTTCTTT	TRBD1	TRBV7-8	TRBJ1-1	.
CASSPSGEETQYF	TGCGCCAGCAGTCCTTCCGGAGAGGAGACCCAGTACTTC	.	TRBV4-1	TRBJ2-5	.
CATKLTSGSNIQYF	TGTGCCACAAAATTGACTAGCGGGTCAAACATTCAGTACTTC	TRBD2	TRBV11-2	TRBJ2-4	few
CASSFLSLPDTEAFF	TGCGCCAGCAGCTTCTTGTCCCTTCCAGACACTGAAGCTTTCTTT	.	TRBV5-1	TRBJ1-1	.
CSASSVAGAITYEQYF	TGCAGTGCTAGTTCGGTAGCGGGAGCCATTACCTACGAGCAGTACTTC	TRBD2	TRBV20-1	TRBJ2-7	.
CASSFVDRAKKEFF	TGCGCCAGCAGCTTCGTGGACAGGGCCAAAAAGGAGTTCTTC	TRBD1	TRBV5-1	TRBJ2-1	.
CASSSREGADTEAFF	TGTGCCAGCAGCTCCCGCGAAGGGGCGGACACTGAAGCTTTCTTT	.	TRBV7-9	TRBJ1-1	.
CASSLKQGVGYTF	TGTGCCAGCAGCTTAAAACAGGGGGTTGGCTACACCTTC	TRBD1	TRBV7-9	TRBJ1-2	.
CASSHPGGGYTGELFF	TGTGCCAGCAGTCATCCGGGAGGCGGCTACACCGGGGAGCTGTTTTTT	TRBD2	TRBV5-8	TRBJ2-2	.
CASRPDSGWQYF	TGTGCCAGCAGACCGGACAGTGGATGGCAGTACTTC	.	TRBV7-2	TRBJ2-7	few
CASKRTDLQETQYF	TGTGCCAGTAAGAGGACAGACCTCCAAGAGACCCAGTACTTC	.	TRBV19	TRBJ2-5	.
CASSLGLTGSSPLHF	TGTGCCAGCAGCTTAGGTCTTACAGGGAGTTCACCCCTCCACTTT	.	TRBV7-3	TRBJ1-6	.
CASTRGGRNTIYF	TGTGCCAGTACCCGGGGGGGACGAAACACCATATATTTT	.	TRBV19	TRBJ1-3	.
CASSGYGQARHGYTF	TGTGCCAGCAGTGGGTATGGCCAGGCCAGACATGGCTACACCTTC	.	TRBV27	TRBJ1-2	.
CATNYPDRPNTEAFF	TGTGCCACGAACTATCCAGACAGACCGAACACTGAAGCTTTCTTT	.	TRBV19	TRBJ1-1	few
CASSLGPNEKLFF	TGTGCCAGCAGCTTGGGGCCTAATGAAAAACTGTTTTTT	.	TRBV7-3	TRBJ1-4	.
CASSLPATDTQYF	TGTGCCAGCAGCTTACCAGCCACAGATACGCAGTATTTT	.	TRBV7-2	TRBJ2-3	once
CASRSPGQGGYSPLHF	TGTGCCAGCAGATCCCCGGGACAGGGAGGTTATTCACCCCTCCACTTT	TRBD1	TRBV11-3	TRBJ1-6	.
CASSLRFRTEAFF	TGTGCCAGCAGCTTACGGTTTAGGACTGAAGCTTTCTTT	.	TRBV7-2	TRBJ1-1	.
CATCNSGQNTGELFF	TGTGCCACCTGCAATTCGGGACAGAACACCGGGGAGCTGTTTTTT	.	TRBV24-1	TRBJ2-2	.
CASSLRGASYEQYF	TGTGCCAGCAGCTTAAGGGGGGCGTCCTACGAGCAGTACTTC	.	TRBV11-2	TRBJ2-7	once
CASSADSIYNEQFF	TGCGCCAGCAGCGCGGACTCTATCTACAATGAGCAGTTCTTC	.	TRBV5-1	TRBJ2-1	.
CASSYLQGPAGELFF	TGTGCCAGCAGTTACCTACAGGGTCCAGCCGGGGAGCTGTTTTTT	.	TRBV6-2/TRBV6-3	TRBJ2-2	.